Following are 12 T cell receptor beta chains from one sample sequenced in a study of pediatric ulcerative colitis. One to two pinch biopsies were taken from the rectum during colonoscopy. This table comes from immunoSEQ multiplex PCR, and its TCRdb copy is limited to in-frame clones, with some not included. Of 30,000 to 40,000 clones in the sample, 60% to 85% were seen once. Sequenced material: gut tissue. These receptors came from a boy between 10 and 17 years old with severe ulcerative colitis.

This clone has just a few counts. J is TRBJ1-6 and V is TRBV6-1; no clear D gene. Trimming pared 4 bases from V and 12 bases from J, leaving 16 bases between. The CDR3 has 14 residues. CDR1 and CDR2 (germline): MNHNS, SASEGT. CDR3 coding DNA: TGTGCCAGCAGTGTGGAGGGTCAACTCAAACCCCTCCACTTT. Translation: CASSVEGQLKPLHF.

A single count supports this clone. CDR3 region: CASSLTRDTDTQYF. CDR3 nucleotide sequence: TGTGCCAGCAGCTTAACGCGGGACACAGATACGCAGTATTTT. The gene calls are TRBV7-2 and TRBJ2-3; a weak D match, TRBD2 (6 bases). Per the germline V gene, CDR1 is SGHTA and CDR2 is FQGNSA. V gave up 2 bases and J gave up 2 bases, with 8 bases separating them. The CDR3 loop spans 14 amino acids.

The V and J genes are TRBV5-1 and TRBJ1-6; D is unresolved. The V end was cut by 0 bases, the J end by 4 bases, with 2 bases between. The CDR3 length is 13 residues. The germline V gene has CDR1 SGHRS and CDR2 YFSETQ. CDR3 amino acids: CASSLGYNSPLHF. The DNA of the CDR3 is TGCGCCAGCAGCTTGGGGTATAATTCACCCCTCCACTTT.

This rearrangement joins TRBV7-2 to TRBJ2-2, with D unclear. Germline V gene data show CDR1 as SGHTA and CDR2 as FQGNSA. The CDR3 is 14 amino acids. Trimming removed 4 bases from V and 1 base from J, with 7 bases in between. DNA of the CDR3: TGTGCCAGCAGCTCAACAGAGAACACCGGGGAGCTGTTTTTT. It is translated as CASSSTENTGELFF.

The J gene is TRBJ2-7, the V gene TRBV5-1; D gene ambiguous. Trimming removed 0 bases at V and 0 bases at J, with 4 bases between. The CDR3 extends over 13 amino acids. Germline V gene sequence: CDR1 SGHRS, CDR2 YFSETQ. The CDR3 loop reads CASSLGYSYEQYF. The CDR3 nucleotides read TGCGCCAGCAGCTTGGGGTACTCCTACGAGCAGTACTTC.

V is TRBV30 and J is TRBJ1-1; TRBD1 is a possible D gene (5 bases). V was trimmed by 3 bases and J by 8 bases, leaving 19 bases between them. CDR1 and CDR2 (germline): GTSNPN, SVGIG (reference sequence). The CDR3 covers 14 residues. The CDR3 nucleotides read TGTGCCTGGAGAAGTGGGGCGAAAGGGAAAGAAGCTTTCTTT. This sequence encodes CAWRSGAKGKEAFF.

The chain employs TRBV11-1 and TRBJ1-2; 8 positions match TRBD1. The germline V gene encodes CDR1 SGHAT and CDR2 FQDESV (reference sequence). This CDR3 is 15 amino acids long. The junction had 11 bases not matched to a gene; V was cut back by 5 bases and J by 6 bases. The CDR3 is CASSRRDRRMDGYTF. The CDR3 DNA reads as TGTGCCAGCAGCCGGCGGGACAGGCGGATGGATGGCTACACCTTC.

The chain is built from TRBV5-1 and TRBJ1-3, with a possible D match to TRBD1 (6 bases). The germline CDR1 and CDR2 sequences are SGHRS and YFSETQ. The CDR3 totals 17 residues. V lost 0 bases and J 3 bases, leaving 16 bases between the germline ends. For the CDR3, the DNA is TGCGCCAGCAGCTTGGAATGGCAGGGGCCTTATGGAAACACCATATATTTT. It yields the protein CASSLEWQGPYGNTIYF.

The gene calls are TRBV9 and TRBJ2-5; unclear D gene. Trimming left V 1 base short and J 1 base short, with 8 bases between. The CDR3 is 14 amino acids. Germline loops: CDR1 SGDLS, CDR2 YYNGEE. CDR3 nucleotides: TGTGCCAGCAGCGTACTCAGCACCCAAGAGACCCAGTACTTC. Protein sequence: CASSVLSTQETQYF.

This clone was observed a handful of times. V usage is TRBV30 and J usage is TRBJ2-5; D remains ambiguous. The CDR3 is 15 residues long. Deletions cut 2 bases from V and 4 bases from J, with 17 bases between. CDR1 is GTSNPN, CDR2 SVGIG, per germline (reference sequence). CDR3 sequence reads: CAWSNPPVLSETQYF. The CDR3 bases are TGTGCCTGGAGTAATCCCCCGGTTCTGTCAGAGACCCAGTACTTC.

The CDR3 DNA follows: TGTGCCACCAGTGACAGGGAGCACGGCTACACCTTC. It codes for CATSDREHGYTF. The rearrangement joins TRBV15 to TRBJ1-2; 7 nucleotides line up with TRBD1. The V gene's germline CDR1 is LNHNV and CDR2 YYDKDF (reference sequence). This CDR3 spans 12 amino acids. The V gene end was trimmed by 6 bases and the J gene end by 8 bases; junction bases not matched to a gene: 6.

This clone has only one observation. This chain connects TRBV6-5 to TRBJ2-7; D gene uncertain. The CDR3 contains 13 residues. V was shortened by 2 bases and J by 7 bases, with 12 bases between the two germline ends. The V gene's germline CDR1 is MNHEY and CDR2 SVGAGI. The CDR3 protein is CASSYGRGREQYF. In DNA, the CDR3 is TGTGCCAGCAGTTACGGCAGAGGACGGGAGCAGTACTTC.